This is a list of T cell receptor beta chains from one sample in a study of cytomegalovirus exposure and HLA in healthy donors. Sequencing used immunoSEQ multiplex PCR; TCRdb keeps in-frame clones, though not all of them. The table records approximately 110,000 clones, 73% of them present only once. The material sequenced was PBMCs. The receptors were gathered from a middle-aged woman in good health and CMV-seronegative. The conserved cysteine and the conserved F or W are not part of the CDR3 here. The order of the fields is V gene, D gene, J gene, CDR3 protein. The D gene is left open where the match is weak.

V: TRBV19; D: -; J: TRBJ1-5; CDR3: ATTSGGTVNQPQH
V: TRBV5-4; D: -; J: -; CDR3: ASSLGRGVYEQY
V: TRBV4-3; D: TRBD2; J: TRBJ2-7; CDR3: ASSLEVGGSYEQY
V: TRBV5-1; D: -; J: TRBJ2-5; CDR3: ASSLRGGGLWETQY
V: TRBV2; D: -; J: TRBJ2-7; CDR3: ASSADSYEQY
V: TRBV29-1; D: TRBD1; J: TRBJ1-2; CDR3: SVGGGTGENYGYT
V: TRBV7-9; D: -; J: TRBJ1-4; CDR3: ASSLVAGMGKLF
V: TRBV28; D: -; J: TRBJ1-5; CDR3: ASRGSSNQPQH
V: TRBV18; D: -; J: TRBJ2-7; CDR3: ASSPPASQYEQY
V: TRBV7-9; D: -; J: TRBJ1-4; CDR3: ASSFPRGELF
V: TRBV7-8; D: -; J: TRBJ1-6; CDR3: ASREGSNSPLH
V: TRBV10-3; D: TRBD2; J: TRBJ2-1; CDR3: AISESSGGEDGEQF
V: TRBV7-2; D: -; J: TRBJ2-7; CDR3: ASSFGRGFEEQY
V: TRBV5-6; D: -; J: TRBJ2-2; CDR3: ASSPGVGELF
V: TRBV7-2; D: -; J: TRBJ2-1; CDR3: ASSLSPGTAYNEQF
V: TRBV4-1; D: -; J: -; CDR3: ASSQGDSLFSEQY
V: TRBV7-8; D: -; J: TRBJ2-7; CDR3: ASSTTGYEQY
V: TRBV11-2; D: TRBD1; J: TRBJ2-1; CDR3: ASSLDMGQGVNEQF
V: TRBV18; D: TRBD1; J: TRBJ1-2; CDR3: ASSPRDRVGGYT
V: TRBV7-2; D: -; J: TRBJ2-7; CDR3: ASRIVGVYEQY
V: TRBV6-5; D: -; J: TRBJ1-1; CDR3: ASSRGAMNTEAF
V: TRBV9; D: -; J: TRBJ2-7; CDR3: ASSPQASADLSYEQY
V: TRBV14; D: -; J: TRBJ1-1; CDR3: ASSQFGQREAF
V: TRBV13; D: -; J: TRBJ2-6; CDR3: ASSTSSGANVLT
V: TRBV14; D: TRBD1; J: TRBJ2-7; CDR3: ASSQWPRDRPSYEQY
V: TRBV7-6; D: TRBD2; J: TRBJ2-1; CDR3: ASSQTSGSYNEQF
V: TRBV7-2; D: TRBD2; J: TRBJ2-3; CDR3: ASSLELLAGGHDTQY
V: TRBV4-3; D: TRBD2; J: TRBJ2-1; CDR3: ASSRGIAGEQF
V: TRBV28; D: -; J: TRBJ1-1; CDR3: ASSGNSMNTEAF
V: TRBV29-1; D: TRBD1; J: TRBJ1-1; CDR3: SVAGTGQAF
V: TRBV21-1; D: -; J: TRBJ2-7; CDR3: ASRGEGEQY
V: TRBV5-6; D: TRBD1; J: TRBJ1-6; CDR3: ASSSTGLNNSPLH
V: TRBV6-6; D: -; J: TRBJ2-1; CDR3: ASSYSTEWDEQF
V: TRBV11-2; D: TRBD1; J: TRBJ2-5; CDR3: ASTEQGAETQY
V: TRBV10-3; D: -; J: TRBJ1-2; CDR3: AITGGDRTAGYT
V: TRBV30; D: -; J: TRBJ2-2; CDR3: AWTTQFPYGELF
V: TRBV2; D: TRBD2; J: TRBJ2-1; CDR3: ASRKAGASYNEQF
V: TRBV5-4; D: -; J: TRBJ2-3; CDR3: ASSFGQSTDTQY
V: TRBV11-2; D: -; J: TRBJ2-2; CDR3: ASTLRGTDTGELF
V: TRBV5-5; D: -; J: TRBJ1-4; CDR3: ASSLALNEKLF
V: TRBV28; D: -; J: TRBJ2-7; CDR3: ANRSAYEQY
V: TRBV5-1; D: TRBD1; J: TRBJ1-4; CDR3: ASSLYPQGGEKLF
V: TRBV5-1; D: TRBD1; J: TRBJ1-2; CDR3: ASSGHSGQLYGYT
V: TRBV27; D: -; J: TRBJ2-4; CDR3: ASSYRNIQY
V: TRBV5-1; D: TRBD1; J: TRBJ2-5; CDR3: ASSQTGGHQETQY
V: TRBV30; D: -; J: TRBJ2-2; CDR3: AWSTNTGELF
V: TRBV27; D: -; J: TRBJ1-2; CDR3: ASSLFRANYGYT
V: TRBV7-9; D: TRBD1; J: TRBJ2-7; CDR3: SSSLGTGTGRHEQY
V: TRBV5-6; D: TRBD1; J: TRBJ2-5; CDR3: ASSSSGTGWETQY
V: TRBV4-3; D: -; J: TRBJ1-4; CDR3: ASSQDLATNEKLF
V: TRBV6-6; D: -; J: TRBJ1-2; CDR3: ASSRREGDHYGYT
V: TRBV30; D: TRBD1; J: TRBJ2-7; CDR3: AWSVGGTVYEQY
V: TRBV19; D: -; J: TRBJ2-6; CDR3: ASKDSSGANVLT
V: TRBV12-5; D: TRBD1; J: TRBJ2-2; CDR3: ATRTGDAGELF
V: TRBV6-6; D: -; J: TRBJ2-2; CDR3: ASSYSDSTGELF
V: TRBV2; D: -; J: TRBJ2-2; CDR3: ASSVSVTNTGELL
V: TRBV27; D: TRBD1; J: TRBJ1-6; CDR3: ASRPTPATGNNSPLH